This TCR beta chain was captured by sequencing in a study of pediatric ulcerative colitis (dated by TCRdb to between 2018 and 2020). Turning to the overall study: Pancolitis was present in roughly seven ulcerative colitis patients and left-sided colitis in two, and histology consistent with ulcerative colitis was found in all of these patients. Using the Pediatric Ulcerative Colitis Activity Index, a couple of patients were classed as having mild disease, four as having moderate disease and three as having acute severe colitis. From eight or nine newly diagnosed, treatment-naive pediatric ulcerative colitis patients and a few non-IBD control children, paired blood and rectal samples were collected. Study-level results and caveats: Rectal repertoire features separated controls, mild-moderate and acute severe colitis patients; acute severe colitis showed reduced rectal diversity due to clonal expansions. A couple of patients' blood samples yielded substantially fewer templates for technical reasons and were excluded from blood-rectal overlap analysis. A couple of rectal CDR3 clonotypes were detected in all ulcerative colitis patients and were not detected in any of the controls. Because repertoires came from total lymphocyte DNA, patterns in rare subsets such as regulatory T cells may not be reflected. Only a few individuals were included in the healthy control group, which was small. Compared with controls, ulcerative colitis patients showed significantly higher autologous blood-rectal clonal overlap, a finding that suggests increased T cell trafficking to inflamed tissue.

Rearranged CDR3 beta regions were amplified from genomic DNA with multiplex V and J primers using the immunoSEQ TRB Survey service. To keep depth equal across samples, survey-level sequencing depth of up to 500,000 reads per sample was applied. Libraries were purified and pooled, and sequencing was performed on Illumina technology. Concerning the study's data processing: immunoSEQ online tools were used for productive clonality, sample overlap, pairwise scatters, CDR3 beta length, V/D/J gene usage and productiveness. Calculated diversity was the number of unique rearrangements divided by total templates times 100; Shannon and Simpson indices were also computed. Principal component analysis was performed on Z-score normalized data with the R prcomp function and the ggbiplot package. Morisita's index was used to quantify blood-rectal clonal overlap within each subject. TCRdb carries this immuneACCESS record with in-frame sequences only. Its versions omit some clonotypes, under half of them owing to an unresolved V gene in the studies checked, with the rest unexplained. V and J calls and clone size are those listed in that table; D and trimming were worked out from the DNA. The sample records about 15,000 clones, approximately 90% of which are singletons. 0.85% to 1% of the sample lies in the top ten.

This clone has just one count. What this receptor recognizes is not known. Qualities for individual bases were not recorded, and no much larger clone is one base off. Measured from the cysteine to the phenylalanine, the CDR3 is 14 residues long. Only CDR3 DNA remains: 42 bases, in frame from the first base. CDR1 and CDR2 (SNHLY, FYNNEI) derive from the germline V gene. V is pruned by 1 base and J by 2 bases, leaving 2 bases of the junction without a gene match. Before the diagnostic colonoscopy, none of the ulcerative colitis patients had been given any immunosuppressive medication. Blood was sampled at the time of the colonoscopy. The Wizard kit (Promega) was used to extract genomic DNA from blood and intestinal samples.

This receptor was obtained from a boy aged 5 to 17 with moderate ulcerative colitis. The receptor chain draws on TRBV2 and TRBJ2-7, with TRBD1 identical over 7 junction bases. The source material was blood. The DNA sequence is as follows: TGTGCCAGCAGTGAAGGGACAGGTCCCTACGAGCAGTACTTC. Translation gives CASSEGTGPYEQYF.